A single sample gave rise to the 15 T cell receptor beta chains below, sequenced in a study of metastatic and nonmetastatic thyroid tumors. TCRdb re-analyzed the PCR reads using MiXCR. Here the sample spans over 20,000 clones, roughly a sixth being singletons. Thyroid surgery had not been preceded by any treatment in any patient. The specimen sequenced was blood. These TCRs come from a female donor with papillary thyroid cancer or a benign thyroid nodule (not recorded which). Some clones in this sample may be carry-over from other donors' samples.

This clone was seen repeatedly, ten times or more. The genes are TRBV7-6 and TRBJ1-3; 7 nucleotides agree with TRBD1. CDR3 length equals 13 residues. Germline trimming cut 5 bases from V and 2 bases from J; bases unmatched to any gene: 0. Germline V gene sequence: CDR1 SGHVS, CDR2 FNYEAQ. The CDR3 sequence: CASSDRAGNTIYF. CDR3 bases: TGTGCCAGCAGCGACAGGGCTGGAAACACCATATATTTT.

The table lists this clone with many counts. In DNA, the CDR3 is TGCGCCAGCAACCGGGCAGGAGAATCCCAAGAGACCCAGTACTTC. This encodes CASNRAGESQETQYF. The J gene is TRBJ2-5, the V gene TRBV5-1; unclear D gene. The CDR3 spans 15 residues. The germline gives CDR1 SGHRS, CDR2 YFSETQ. V dropped 6 bases and J dropped 1 base, with 16 bases sitting between them.

This clone was seen only a few times. The chain has TRBV20-1 and TRBJ2-1; 14 bases match TRBD2. J was trimmed by 12 bases and V by 6 bases; bases with no gene match: 10. CDR3 length equals 14 residues. CDR1 and CDR2 (germline): DFQATT, SNEGSKA (reference sequence). The CDR3 loop reads CSAEGGLAGVRQFF. Here the CDR3 DNA reads TGCAGTGCGGAAGGGGGACTAGCGGGAGTACGGCAGTTCTTC.

At least ten counts were recorded for this clone. Other DNA sequences in this specimen translate into the identical CDR3. The genes are TRBV18 and TRBJ2-6; possibly TRBD2 for D (6 bases). Germline CDR1 and CDR2: KGHSH and LQKENI. The CDR3 length is 17 residues. The germline V and J ends were trimmed by 2 bases and 0 bases, with 11 bases remaining between them. The CDR3 spells CASSPEAGSSGANVLTF. The CDR3 DNA reads as TGTGCCAGCTCACCAGAAGCGGGCAGCTCTGGGGCCAACGTCCTGACTTTC.

The chain links TRBV7-9 to TRBJ1-2, with D possibly being TRBD1 (5 bases). With 6 bases removed from V and 7 bases from J, the gap between germline ends came to 18 bases. This CDR3 is built from 14 residues. CDR1 is SEHNR, CDR2 FQNEAQ, per germline (reference sequence). The CDR3 coding sequence is TGTGCCAGCAGTCGAGCGATCAGGGTTAGTGGCTACACCTTC. This codes for CASSRAIRVSGYTF.

This clone was observed at least ten times. The rearrangement links TRBV7-9 to TRBJ1-4, with 7 bases that match TRBD1. This CDR3 is built from 17 residues. V was pared by 5 bases and J by 5 bases, with 14 bases of the junction left unmatched. Germline V gene lookup returns CDR1 SEHNR and CDR2 FQNEAQ (reference sequence). The CDR3 sequence is CASSPKTGAAGNEKLFF. Here the CDR3 DNA reads TGTGCCAGCAGCCCTAAAACAGGGGCCGCAGGGAATGAAAAACTGTTTTTT.

This clone was observed at least ten times. The genes are TRBV19 and TRBJ2-5, with D unresolved. The CDR3 totals 13 residues. Germline CDR1 reads LNHDA; CDR2 reads SQIVND (reference sequence). V lost 1 base to trimming and J lost 5 bases, with 8 bases between them. CDR3 loop: CASSIVNQETQYF. The CDR3 DNA is TGTGCCAGTAGTATAGTGAATCAGGAGACCCAGTACTTC.

At least ten counts were recorded for this clone. The V gene is TRBV2, the J gene TRBJ2-5; D remains unclear. Deletions cut 4 bases from V and 5 bases from J, with 11 bases between. The CDR3 runs to 13 residues. Germline CDR1 is SNHLY and CDR2 is FYNNEI. CDR3: CASSGRPGETQYF. In nucleotides, the CDR3 is TGTGCCAGCAGTGGCCGTCCGGGCGAGACCCAGTACTTC. The whole variable domain, filled in from reference TRBV2 and TRBJ2-5, reads EPEVTQTPSHQVTQMGQEVILRCVPISNHLYFYWYRQILGQKVEFLVSFYNNEISEKSEIFDDQFSVERPDGSNFTLKIRSTKLEDSAMYFCASSGRPGETQYFGPGTRLLVL.

This clone was found many times. The chain employs TRBV5-1 and TRBJ1-5; the match to TRBD1 covers 9 bases. The CDR3 has 15 amino acids. The germline V gene encodes CDR1 SGHRS and CDR2 YFSETQ. The ends lost 4 bases at V and 1 base at J; junction bases unmatched: 3. The CDR3 sequence: CASSAGTGSNQPQHF. The CDR3 bases are TGCGCCAGCAGCGCCGGGACAGGGAGCAATCAGCCCCAGCATTTT.

V is TRBV20-1 and J is TRBJ1-5; no clear D. The germline V gene encodes CDR1 DFQATT and CDR2 SNEGSKA (reference sequence). V shed 4 bases and J shed 7 bases, with 17 bases lying between them. This CDR3 is 14 amino acids long. CDR3 sequence (DNA): TGCAGTGCTATGGAATCGGGCCCATCCCAGCCCCAGCATTTT. Its protein product is CSAMESGPSQPQHF.

The genes are TRBV7-8 and TRBJ1-1, with D uncertain. This CDR3 is 14 amino acids long. Between the trimmed V and J ends, which lost 2 bases and 0 bases, there was a span of 7 bases. Germline V gene data show CDR1 as SGHVS and CDR2 as FQNEAQ. The CDR3, as DNA: TGTGCCAGCAGCTTACTCGCGATGAACACTGAAGCTTTCTTT. Protein: CASSLLAMNTEAFF.

The gene calls are TRBV24-1 and TRBJ1-2; 12 bases map to TRBD1. The trim removed 4 bases at V and 2 bases at J, leaving 4 bases unmatched. Germline CDR1 reads KGHDR; CDR2 reads SFDVKD. The CDR3 extends over 16 amino acids. The CDR3 region is CATSEGQGAANYGYTF. The CDR3 DNA reads as TGTGCCACCAGTGAGGGACAGGGGGCAGCGAACTATGGCTACACCTTC.

The chain recombines TRBV20-1 with TRBJ2-2; TRBD2 matches 10 bases. V gave up 6 bases and J gave up 1 base; unmatched junction bases: 2. This CDR3 is 14 amino acids long. CDR1 and CDR2 from the germline V gene are DFQATT and SNEGSKA (reference sequence). CDR3 bases: TGCAGTGCAAGGACTAGCGGGAACACCGGGGAGCTGTTTTTT. This gives the protein CSARTSGNTGELFF.

Notes on this clone: A read error may produce the germline difference seen at one junction end. The gene calls are TRBV4-3 and TRBJ2-5; 8 positions match TRBD1. The CDR3 runs to 15 residues. Germline V gene data show CDR1 as LGHNA and CDR2 as YSLEER. In DNA form, the CDR3 reads TGCGCCAGCAGCGCCTGGACAGGGAACCAACAGACCGAGTACTTC. This encodes CASSAWTGNQQTEYF.

This clone has ten or more counts. Here the CDR3 reads CASSLREGGNIQYF. The CDR3 DNA is TGTGCCAGCAGCTTGCGGGAGGGAGGAAACATTCAGTACTTC. The chain links TRBV5-4 to TRBJ2-4, with 8 bases that match TRBD2. J lost 6 bases, V lost 1 base, and 3 bases had no gene match. The CDR3 is 14 amino acids. Germline V gene lookup returns CDR1 SGHNT and CDR2 YYREEE (reference sequence).